This TCR beta chain appears in the sequencing data of a study of cytomegalovirus exposure and HLA in healthy donors. Remarks on this clone: The antigen is unknown.

V dropped 0 bases and J dropped 5 bases, with 6 bases sitting between them. This CDR3 has 13 residues. Germline values: CDR1 SGHDN, CDR2 FVKESK. Profiling relied on immunoSEQ multiplex PCR, and the TCRdb table lists in-frame clones only, not all of them. Of 120,000 or so clones detected, 95% to 96% appear once; the ten largest clones hold about 1.7%. Study-wide results and caveats: Associated with cytomegalovirus, according to the listing, were around 160 TCR beta chains.

The chain couples TRBV14 to TRBJ2-3; D is ambiguous. The sequencing input was PBMCs. The TCR was taken from a man in his late teens or twenties in good health and CMV-seronegative. CDR3 nucleotides: TGTGCCAGCAGCCAAGATCGTAGAGATACGCAGTATTTT. Its protein product is CASSQDRRDTQYF.